A selection of T cell receptor beta chains follows, all from one sample in a study of blood T cell repertoires in COVID-19. Some clones are missing from TCRdb's copy, which holds only in-frame ones; the method was immunoSEQ multiplex PCR. The table includes some 180,000 clones, under 80% detected once. The material sequenced was peripheral blood. All receptors come from a man in his forties or fifties who had recovered from COVID-19. CDR3s include the opening cysteine and the closing phenylalanine or tryptophan. D genes are given only for firm matches. Size is omitted from some rows. Given values are once, few, many or a class for expanded clones.

J gene: TRBJ2-1
D gene: TRBD1
clone size: once
V gene: TRBV5-1
CDR3 DNA: TGCGCCAGCAGCTTCGGGAGGACAGGGGACAATGAGCAGTTCTTC
CDR3 protein: CASSFGRTGDNEQFF

J gene: TRBJ2-7
D gene: TRBD2
clone size: -
V gene: TRBV2
CDR3 DNA: TGTGCCAGCAGTGGCTCCCCGACTAGCCTCTCCTACGAGCAGTACTTC
CDR3 protein: CASSGSPTSLSYEQYF

J gene: TRBJ2-7
D gene: -
clone size: -
V gene: TRBV30
CDR3 DNA: TGTGCCTGGAGTACGCATACAAGATCCTACGAGCAGTACTTC
CDR3 protein: CAWSTHTRSYEQYF

J gene: TRBJ1-1
D gene: -
clone size: few
V gene: TRBV9
CDR3 DNA: TGTGCCAGCAGCGTAGGGCAGAACATGAACACTGAAGCTTTCTTT
CDR3 protein: CASSVGQNMNTEAFF

J gene: TRBJ2-7
D gene: -
clone size: -
V gene: TRBV11-2
CDR3 DNA: TGTGCCAGCAGCTTTGGGCTAACCTACGAGCAGTACTTC
CDR3 protein: CASSFGLTYEQYF

J gene: TRBJ2-3
D gene: -
clone size: -
V gene: TRBV5-1
CDR3 DNA: TGCGCCAGCAGCTTGGTGGGAGGTTCAGATACGCAGTATTTT
CDR3 protein: CASSLVGGSDTQYF

J gene: TRBJ2-1
D gene: TRBD2
clone size: -
V gene: TRBV7-2
CDR3 DNA: TGTGCCAGCAGCTTTAGGTGGGGCGGGAGTTTAAATGAGCAGTTCTTC
CDR3 protein: CASSFRWGGSLNEQFF

J gene: TRBJ1-3
D gene: -
clone size: few
V gene: TRBV6-1
CDR3 DNA: TGTGCCAGCAGTGATTATACAAAGACTGGAAACACCATATATTTT
CDR3 protein: CASSDYTKTGNTIYF

J gene: TRBJ2-4
D gene: -
clone size: -
V gene: TRBV19
CDR3 DNA: TGTGCCAGTAGTACCCCGGGATACCTTCAGTACTTC
CDR3 protein: CASSTPGYLQYF

J gene: TRBJ2-1
D gene: -
clone size: few
V gene: TRBV24-1
CDR3 DNA: TGTGCCACCAGTGATCCCCTTTCAGGGCACGATGAGCAGTTCTTC
CDR3 protein: CATSDPLSGHDEQFF

J gene: TRBJ2-2
D gene: -
clone size: few
V gene: TRBV7-9
CDR3 DNA: TGTGCGGACGGGAGCCTGGGAACCGGGGAGCTGTTTTTT
CDR3 protein: CADGSLGTGELFF

J gene: TRBJ2-1
D gene: -
clone size: few
V gene: TRBV27
CDR3 DNA: TGTGCCAGCAAAGGGTGGAGAGGGACATACAATGAGCAGTTCTTC
CDR3 protein: CASKGWRGTYNEQFF

J gene: TRBJ2-7
D gene: TRBD2
clone size: -
V gene: TRBV7-2
CDR3 DNA: TGTGCCAGCAGCTGGGGGGGTTCCTCCTACGAGCAGTACTTC
CDR3 protein: CASSWGGSSYEQYF

J gene: TRBJ2-7
D gene: -
clone size: -
V gene: TRBV7-2
CDR3 DNA: TGTGCCAGCAGCAGATCCGGGACATCGAGCTACGAGCAGTACTTC
CDR3 protein: CASSRSGTSSYEQYF

J gene: TRBJ2-2
D gene: TRBD2
clone size: -
V gene: TRBV5-1
CDR3 DNA: TGCGCCAGCAGCTTGGCCGGCGGGAGTGATTTCGGGGAGCTGTTTTTT
CDR3 protein: CASSLAGGSDFGELFF

J gene: TRBJ2-1
D gene: -
clone size: -
V gene: TRBV9
CDR3 DNA: TGTGCCAGCAGCCACGGACAAAACAATGAGCAGTTCTTC
CDR3 protein: CASSHGQNNEQFF

J gene: TRBJ2-1
D gene: -
clone size: -
V gene: TRBV3-1/TRBV3-2
CDR3 DNA: TGTGCCAGCAGCCAAAGGCGGAGGGGGGGAGGGACCTCCTACAATGAGCAGTTCTTC
CDR3 protein: CASSQRRRGGGTSYNEQFF

J gene: TRBJ2-1
D gene: TRBD2
clone size: once
V gene: TRBV19
CDR3 DNA: TGTGCCAGTAAGACCGGGACTACATACAATGAGCAGTTCTTC
CDR3 protein: CASKTGTTYNEQFF

J gene: TRBJ1-1
D gene: -
clone size: few
V gene: TRBV4-2
CDR3 DNA: TGTGCCAGCAGCCAAGAGTCAATGGGCGCAAACACTGAAGCTTTCTTT
CDR3 protein: CASSQESMGANTEAFF

J gene: TRBJ2-7
D gene: -
clone size: -
V gene: TRBV28
CDR3 DNA: TGTGCCAGCAGCACCGGGACAAGGCAGGATTACGAGCAGTACTTC
CDR3 protein: CASSTGTRQDYEQYF

J gene: TRBJ2-7
D gene: -
clone size: -
V gene: TRBV11-2
CDR3 DNA: TGTGCCAGCAGCCGTACCTACGAGCAGTACTTC
CDR3 protein: CASSRTYEQYF

J gene: TRBJ2-2
D gene: TRBD2
clone size: -
V gene: TRBV19
CDR3 DNA: TGTGCCAGTAGTCGGACTAGCGGGAGGTCCTCTGATAGCACCGGGGAGCTGTTTTTT
CDR3 protein: CASSRTSGRSSDSTGELFF

J gene: TRBJ1-1
D gene: -
clone size: -
V gene: TRBV21-1
CDR3 DNA: TGTGCCAGCAGCAAATTCGGTGAAGCTTTCTTT
CDR3 protein: CASSKFGEAFF

J gene: TRBJ2-7
D gene: TRBD2
clone size: -
V gene: TRBV11-2
CDR3 DNA: TGTGCCAGCAGCTTGGGGGGGTACGTTGGTTCCTACGAGCAGTACTTC
CDR3 protein: CASSLGGYVGSYEQYF

J gene: TRBJ2-5
D gene: TRBD2
clone size: -
V gene: TRBV11-2
CDR3 DNA: TGTGCCAGCAGCTTGACCGGGACTAGCGGAGAGACCCAGTACTTC
CDR3 protein: CASSLTGTSGETQYF

J gene: TRBJ2-1
D gene: TRBD2
clone size: -
V gene: TRBV2
CDR3 DNA: TGTGCCAGCCAGGGAGCGGGAGGCAATGAGCAGTTCTTC
CDR3 protein: CASQGAGGNEQFF

J gene: TRBJ1-3
D gene: -
clone size: -
V gene: TRBV7-2
CDR3 DNA: TGTGCCAGCAGCTTAGTCCCAACTGGAAACACCATATATTTT
CDR3 protein: CASSLVPTGNTIYF

J gene: TRBJ1-2
D gene: TRBD1
clone size: -
V gene: TRBV5-1
CDR3 DNA: TGCGCCAGCAGCTTGGGACCTCTTGGGACAGGGCTTGTGAGCTACACCTTC
CDR3 protein: CASSLGPLGTGLVSYTF

J gene: TRBJ2-1
D gene: -
clone size: few
V gene: TRBV6-1
CDR3 DNA: TGTGCCAGCAGTGAAAGGCCGACAGGCGCCTACAATGAGCAGTTCTTC
CDR3 protein: CASSERPTGAYNEQFF

J gene: TRBJ2-1
D gene: TRBD2
clone size: -
V gene: TRBV27
CDR3 DNA: TGTGCCAGCAGACGACTAGCGGGGAACAATGAGCAGTTCTTC
CDR3 protein: CASRRLAGNNEQFF

J gene: TRBJ2-1
D gene: -
clone size: -
V gene: TRBV10-3
CDR3 DNA: TGTGCCATCAGCGGAGGAGGCTTTAACTACAATGAGCAGTTCTTC
CDR3 protein: CAISGGGFNYNEQFF

J gene: TRBJ1-5
D gene: TRBD1
clone size: -
V gene: TRBV5-4
CDR3 DNA: TGTGCCAGCAGCGCGGGACAGAGCAATCAGCCCCAGCATTTT
CDR3 protein: CASSAGQSNQPQHF

J gene: TRBJ2-1
D gene: -
clone size: -
V gene: TRBV7-3
CDR3 DNA: TGTGCCAGCAGCTTAAATTTGGGGCCCCAGTTCTTC
CDR3 protein: CASSLNLGPQFF

J gene: TRBJ1-2
D gene: TRBD1
clone size: -
V gene: TRBV5-1
CDR3 DNA: TGCGCCAGCAGCTTGGTTACAGGGGCCTATGGCTACACCTTC
CDR3 protein: CASSLVTGAYGYTF

J gene: TRBJ2-1
D gene: -
clone size: -
V gene: TRBV29-1
CDR3 DNA: TGCAGCGTTGCCAGGGACTTCAATGAGCAGTTCTTC
CDR3 protein: CSVARDFNEQFF

J gene: TRBJ2-3
D gene: TRBD2
clone size: -
V gene: TRBV7-2
CDR3 DNA: TGTGCCAGCAGCCCCGGACTAGCCGTAGATACGCAGTATTTT
CDR3 protein: CASSPGLAVDTQYF

J gene: TRBJ2-7
D gene: -
clone size: -
V gene: TRBV24-1
CDR3 DNA: TGTGCCACCAGTGATCGCGACGAGCAGTACTTC
CDR3 protein: CATSDRDEQYF

J gene: TRBJ1-5
D gene: TRBD1
clone size: -
V gene: TRBV2
CDR3 DNA: TGTGCCAGCAGACAGGGGAATCAGCCCCAGCATTTT
CDR3 protein: CASRQGNQPQHF

J gene: TRBJ2-7
D gene: TRBD1
clone size: -
V gene: TRBV10-3
CDR3 DNA: TGTGCCATCAGTGACCTCCTGGGGAGGACAGGGGAGGGGAACGAGCAGTACTTC
CDR3 protein: CAISDLLGRTGEGNEQYF

J gene: TRBJ1-1
D gene: -
clone size: -
V gene: TRBV18
CDR3 DNA: TGTGCCAGCTCACCAAAGAGGACAGATCTGGACACTGAAGCTTTCTTT
CDR3 protein: CASSPKRTDLDTEAFF

J gene: TRBJ2-1
D gene: -
clone size: -
V gene: TRBV24-1
CDR3 DNA: TGTGCCACCAGTCGATACGGGAATGAGCAGTTCTTC
CDR3 protein: CATSRYGNEQFF

J gene: TRBJ2-7
D gene: TRBD1
clone size: -
V gene: TRBV27
CDR3 DNA: TGTGCCAGCAGTTTTGGACAGGGGAGCTCCTACGAGCAGTACTTC
CDR3 protein: CASSFGQGSSYEQYF

J gene: TRBJ1-5
D gene: -
clone size: -
V gene: TRBV30
CDR3 DNA: TGTGCCTGGAGTGTACCGGCAGGGGACCTGAGCAATCAGCCCCAGCATTTT
CDR3 protein: CAWSVPAGDLSNQPQHF

J gene: TRBJ1-1
D gene: -
clone size: -
V gene: TRBV18
CDR3 DNA: TGTGCCAGCTCTCGAATGGTCGTCGGGGGGAACACTGAAGCTTTCTTT
CDR3 protein: CASSRMVVGGNTEAFF

J gene: TRBJ1-5
D gene: -
clone size: -
V gene: TRBV30
CDR3 DNA: TGTGCCTGGAGTGTACGTCGAACAGGGAGAAAACCAAGCAATCAGCCCCAGCATTTT
CDR3 protein: CAWSVRRTGRKPSNQPQHF